These T cell receptor beta chains were read from a single sample in a study of blood T cell repertoires in COVID-19. Generated by immunoSEQ multiplex PCR, the TCRdb table keeps only in-frame clones and is missing some. The table includes about 89,000 clones, over 60% detected once. Material: peripheral blood. These receptors came from a human donor in a cohort sampled during active COVID-19. Both conserved end residues are trimmed from each CDR3. The D gene is left open where the match is weak.

D gene: TRBD2
V gene: TRBV14
CDR3 protein: ASSQDKTSGRSEETQY

D gene: TRBD2
V gene: TRBV28
CDR3 protein: ASSLFLRELGNEQF

D gene: -
V gene: TRBV9
CDR3 protein: ASSVAADTQY

D gene: TRBD1
V gene: TRBV18
CDR3 protein: ASSSDRYTEAF

D gene: -
V gene: TRBV27
CDR3 protein: ASSLSWGGTEAF

D gene: TRBD2
V gene: TRBV4-2
CDR3 protein: ASSQVGTSGIGSDTQY

D gene: -
V gene: TRBV4-3
CDR3 protein: ASSQGRVRVNEQF

D gene: -
V gene: TRBV6-1
CDR3 protein: ASSPSASVGYEQY

D gene: TRBD2
V gene: TRBV19
CDR3 protein: ASSIASGRRDTQY

D gene: -
V gene: TRBV7-3
CDR3 protein: ASSLFGTTDTDTQY

D gene: -
V gene: TRBV14
CDR3 protein: ASSHRGPGGSFTDTQY

D gene: -
V gene: TRBV3-1/TRBV3-2
CDR3 protein: ASSPGGTALQGEQY

D gene: TRBD2
V gene: TRBV7-9
CDR3 protein: ASSFLAGDWQY

D gene: TRBD1
V gene: TRBV2
CDR3 protein: ASRAGGSEQF

D gene: -
V gene: TRBV28
CDR3 protein: ASSLQAVPQH

D gene: TRBD2
V gene: TRBV7-7
CDR3 protein: ASSLSGGTDTQY

D gene: TRBD2
V gene: TRBV4-3
CDR3 protein: ASSQRTSGSYNEQF

D gene: -
V gene: TRBV3-1/TRBV3-2
CDR3 protein: ASSQVTQGLPGNTIY

D gene: -
V gene: TRBV4-2
CDR3 protein: ASSQQPGEGNTIY

D gene: TRBD1
V gene: TRBV5-1
CDR3 protein: ASSLGPGQGETEAF

D gene: TRBD1
V gene: TRBV9
CDR3 protein: ASSARTGEGTQY

D gene: -
V gene: TRBV14
CDR3 protein: ASSQGISGRNQETQY

D gene: -
V gene: TRBV9
CDR3 protein: ASSVGPLKDGELF

D gene: TRBD1
V gene: TRBV2
CDR3 protein: ASKLQGSYNSPLH

D gene: -
V gene: TRBV29-1
CDR3 protein: SGYQGLTGYT

D gene: -
V gene: TRBV4-1
CDR3 protein: ASSQERAGALSYEQY

D gene: -
V gene: TRBV27
CDR3 protein: ASSFTNTGELF

D gene: TRBD2
V gene: TRBV14
CDR3 protein: ASSQAGRDEQY

D gene: -
V gene: TRBV19
CDR3 protein: ASSIDRSENQPQH